A single sample is the source of the 3 T cell receptor beta chains below, sequenced in a study of blood T cell repertoires in COVID-19. Here immunoSEQ multiplex PCR was the method, and the copy in TCRdb shows in-frame clones only, minus some. The sample shows hundreds of thousands of clones, 85% of them seen only once. The sequencing input was peripheral blood. Every receptor here comes from a young woman with acute or convalescent COVID-19.

The chain uses TRBV2 and TRBJ1-5; D uncertain. V lost 4 bases to trimming and J lost 3 bases, with 10 bases between them. This CDR3 contains 14 residues. In germline, CDR1 is SNHLY, CDR2 FYNNEI. In DNA, the CDR3 is TGTGCCAGCAGTGGACGCGGGTACAATCAGCCCCAGCATTTT. Translated: CASSGRGYNQPQHF.

The chain joins TRBV6-1 to TRBJ1-5; D is unclear. The CDR3 spans 16 residues. Per the germline V gene, CDR1 is MNHNS and CDR2 is SASEGT. V lost 2 bases to trimming and J lost 2 bases, with 13 bases between them. DNA for the CDR3: TGTGCCAGCAGTGAATTCGAGGGATCGGGCAATCAGCCCCAGCATTTT. It is translated as CASSEFEGSGNQPQHF.

This sequence joins TRBV6-4 and TRBJ2-2; no definite D call. The germline gives CDR1 MRHNA, CDR2 SNTAGT. The CDR3 has 14 amino acids. Trimming took 7 bases from V and 0 from J, leaving 9 bases between them. As DNA, the CDR3 is TGTGCCAGCAAAGAGGTGACGAACACCGGGGAGCTGTTTTTT. Translating it yields CASKEVTNTGELFF.